These 27 T cell receptor beta chains came from one sample sequenced in a study of blood T cell repertoires in COVID-19. Clones were read by immunoSEQ multiplex PCR, and TCRdb kept only the in-frame ones, dropping some. The profile covers 200,000 to 250,000 clones, with around 81% appearing a single time and approximately 7.2% taken by the ten largest. The sequencing input was peripheral blood. The origin of the receptors is a woman in her seventies with acute or convalescent COVID-19.

This chain joins TRBV2 and TRBJ1-5; D is possibly TRBD1 (5 bases). This CDR3 region has 15 residues. Trimming left V 1 base short and J 9 bases short, with 16 bases between. Germline V gene sequence: CDR1 SNHLY, CDR2 FYNNEI. CDR3 sequence reads: CASSEVPGMVRPQHF. In DNA form, the CDR3 reads TGTGCCAGCAGTGAAGTCCCAGGGATGGTTAGGCCCCAGCATTTT.

This chain links TRBV7-9 with TRBJ2-7, with TRBD2 identical over 7 bases. After removal of 5 bases from V and 5 bases from J, the junction contained 9 bases not matched to a gene. From germline, CDR1 is SEHNR and CDR2 FQNEAQ (reference sequence). This CDR3 has 14 residues. The CDR3 region has the DNA TGTGCCAGCAGCCGAACCGGACGGGAGGACGAGCAGTACTTC. It encodes CASSRTGREDEQYF.

The V call is TRBV2, the J call TRBJ1-2, with D uncertain. V lost 4 bases and J lost 2, with 8 bases in between. Germline lookup yields CDR1 SNHLY and CDR2 FYNNEI. CDR3 size: 13 residues. CDR3 bases: TGTGCCAGCAGTGTCCAACGGAACTATGGCTACACCTTC. This translates into CASSVQRNYGYTF. The full variable domain, its missing parts supplied by reference TRBV2 and TRBJ1-2, is EPEVTQTPSHQVTQMGQEVILRCVPISNHLYFYWYRQILGQKVEFLVSFYNNEISEKSEIFDDQFSVERPDGSNFTLKIRSTKLEDSAMYFCASSVQRNYGYTFGSGTRLTVV.

This rearrangement joins TRBV9 to TRBJ2-7; D is ambiguous. This CDR3 has 12 amino acids. Looked up from germline, CDR1 is SGDLS and CDR2 is YYNGEE. The ends were cut back, 4 bases at V and 0 bases at J, with 5 bases in the middle. This CDR3 is CASSLSSYEQYF. CDR3 nucleotide sequence: TGTGCCAGCAGCCTCAGCTCCTACGAGCAGTACTTC.

This clone was detected once. The chain recombines TRBV7-8 with TRBJ2-7, with TRBD1 matching 10 bases. The CDR3 consists of 14 residues. With V trimmed by 3 bases and J by 5 bases, 4 bases remained unmatched. Germline CDR1 and CDR2: SGHVS and FQNEAQ. The CDR3 region has the DNA TGTGCCAGCAGCTTGGGACAGGGGAAAAACGAGCAGTACTTC. Protein product: CASSLGQGKNEQYF.

The chain is built from TRBV2 and TRBJ2-1; 7 bases agree with TRBD1. The CDR3 length is 14 residues. After removal of 6 bases from V and 7 bases from J, the junction contained 9 bases not matched to a gene. CDR1 SNHLY and CDR2 FYNNEI come from the germline V gene. CDR3 protein: CASSETGYRNEQFF. The CDR3 region has the DNA TGTGCCAGCAGCGAGACAGGGTATCGGAATGAGCAGTTCTTC.

V gene TRBV20-1 combines with J gene TRBJ2-3; 10 nucleotides align to TRBD2. V shed 3 bases and J 6 bases; nucleotides not matched to a gene: 12. The CDR3 runs 16 residues. Germline CDR1 reads DFQATT; CDR2 reads SNEGSKA (reference sequence). The CDR3 coding sequence is TGCAGTGCTAGTAAGGACGTAGCGGGGGGAGCGGATACGCAGTATTTT. Translating gives CSASKDVAGGADTQYF.

The rearrangement uses TRBV10-1 and TRBJ2-7, with 9 bases fitting TRBD2. Germline V lookup: CDR1 WNHNN, CDR2 SYGVQD (reference sequence). This CDR3 spans 20 amino acids. V dropped 5 bases and J dropped 6; count of bases not matched to a gene: 26. The CDR3 sequence is CASSHHDESIGKASGVEQYV. DNA of the CDR3: TGCGCCAGCAGTCATCATGATGAGAGCATTGGGAAAGCTAGCGGGGTCGAGCAGTACGTC.

The chain joins TRBV6-6 to TRBJ2-1, with 7 bases lining up with TRBD2. There are 15 residues in the CDR3. CDR1 is MNHNY and CDR2 is SVGAGI in the germline V gene (reference sequence). V was pared by 7 bases and J by 8 bases, with 14 bases of the junction left unmatched. CDR3 amino acids: CASTTGGTRQDEQFF. In DNA form, the CDR3 reads TGTGCCAGCACCACGGGAGGAACAAGGCAGGATGAGCAGTTCTTC.

DNA of the CDR3: TGTGCCAGCTCACCTCGCCAGCAGGGGCGGGGGACCGGGGAGCTGTTTTTT. Translation gives CASSPRQQGRGTGELFF. The V gene is TRBV18, the J gene TRBJ2-2; possibly TRBD2 for D (7 bases). Germline-derived CDR1 and CDR2 are KGHSH and LQKENI. V was pared by 3 bases and J by 5 bases, with 19 bases between. The CDR3 spans 17 residues.

The chain has TRBV18 and TRBJ2-7; D uncertain. There are 12 residues in the CDR3. Between the trimmed V and J ends, which lost 5 bases and 4 bases, there was a span of 9 bases. Germline V gene data show CDR1 as KGHSH and CDR2 as LQKENI. The CDR3 sequence: CASSSVEYEQYF. CDR3 bases: TGTGCCAGCTCATCCGTAGAATACGAGCAGTACTTC.

This chain uses TRBV15 with TRBJ2-5; TRBD1 matches at 7 bases. This CDR3 has 15 amino acids. The germline CDR1 and CDR2 sequences are LNHNV and YYDKDF (reference sequence). V shed 3 bases and J 5 bases; nucleotides not matched to a gene: 9. The DNA for the CDR3 is TGTGCCACCAGCAGGGGATCGACAGGGTTGGAGACCCAGTACTTC. Translation gives CATSRGSTGLETQYF.

V usage is TRBV7-2 and J usage is TRBJ1-4, with D unclear. This CDR3 has 15 amino acids. V dropped 3 bases and J dropped 4 bases, with 12 bases sitting between them. Germline values: CDR1 SGHTA, CDR2 FQGNSA. DNA of the CDR3: TGTGCCAGCAGCTTTGCATCCGGGGTTAATGAAAAACTGTTTTTT. Amino acid sequence: CASSFASGVNEKLFF.

This chain joins TRBV6-5 and TRBJ2-3, with D unclear. The germline V gene encodes CDR1 MNHEY and CDR2 SVGAGI. There are 15 residues in the CDR3. As DNA, the CDR3 is TGTGCGGCTGGTTCGAGACGGAGAAGCACAGATACGCAGTATTTT. Protein: CAAGSRRRSTDTQYF.

V and J are TRBV5-1 and TRBJ2-7, with a weak D call TRBD2 (6 bases). V was pared by 1 base and J by 2 bases, with 13 bases between. The germline CDR1 and CDR2 sequences are SGHRS and YFSETQ. The CDR3 length is 15 residues. CDR3 sequence: CASSLNGGATYEQYF. CDR3 DNA sequence: TGCGCCAGCAGCTTGAATGGCGGGGCGACCTACGAGCAGTACTTC.

V usage is TRBV18 and J usage is TRBJ1-1, with 7 bases aligning to TRBD1. The V gene's germline CDR1 is KGHSH and CDR2 LQKENI. J gave up 10 bases and V 4 bases, and 6 bases lay outside the gene matches. This CDR3 region has 12 residues. CDR3: CASSLPGQLAFF. The CDR3 DNA is TGTGCCAGCTCACTACCGGGACAGCTAGCTTTCTTT.

The chain recombines TRBV19 with TRBJ2-5; D call uncertain. The CDR3 consists of 14 residues. Germline lookup yields CDR1 LNHDA and CDR2 SQIVND (reference sequence). Trimming took 1 base from V and 1 from J, leaving 7 bases between them. CDR3 nucleotide sequence: TGTGCCAGTAGTATAGGTCGGTTCCAAGAGACCCAGTACTTC. Its protein product is CASSIGRFQETQYF.

This clone was counted between two and nine times. The chain uses TRBV5-5 and TRBJ2-7, with D unresolved. CDR1 and CDR2 from the germline V gene are SGHKS and YYEKEE (reference sequence). CDR3 length: 15 amino acids. V gave up 1 base and J gave up 0 bases, with 11 bases separating them. In nucleotides, the CDR3 is TGTGCCAGCAGCTTGTTATACGAGGTCTCCTACGAGCAGTACTTC. Its translation is CASSLLYEVSYEQYF.

The V gene is TRBV12-3 or TRBV12-4, the J gene TRBJ1-2; maybe TRBD1 (6 bases). V was trimmed by 6 bases and J by 8 bases, leaving 16 bases between them. The CDR3 has 13 residues. The CDR3 DNA is TGTGCCAGCAGGCGAACTGACAGGCCCGGCTACACCTTC. Residues: CASRRTDRPGYTF.

The chain carries TRBV7-2 and TRBJ2-1, with no clear D. Germline-derived CDR1 and CDR2 are SGHTA and FQGNSA. The CDR3 length is 13 residues. The V gene lost 4 bases and the J gene lost 9 bases, with 13 bases spanning the gap. In DNA form, the CDR3 reads TGTGCCAGCAGCTGGAACTATGAGAGTGAGCAGTTCTTC. Translating it yields CASSWNYESEQFF. Drawing the rest from reference TRBV7-2 and TRBJ2-1, the complete variable domain is GAGVSQSPSNKVTEKGKDVELRCDPISGHTALYWYRQSLGQGLEFLIYFQGNSAPDKSGLPSDRFSAERTGGSVSTLTIQRTQQEDSAVYLCASSWNYESEQFFGPGTRLTVL.

The J gene is TRBJ1-2, the V gene TRBV12-5; D is undetermined. This CDR3 contains 13 residues. Trimming cost V 2 bases and J 8 bases, with 12 bases left between them. Germline V lookup: CDR1 LGHNT, CDR2 FRNRAP. As DNA, the CDR3 is TGTGCTAGTGGTTTGTGGCTTTCGGAGGGCTACACCTTC. Protein product: CASGLWLSEGYTF.

The count of this clone is one. The rearrangement joins TRBV6-1 to TRBJ1-6, with D maybe TRBD1 (5 bases). Germline assignment: CDR1 MNHNS and CDR2 SASEGT. The CDR3 is 17 amino acids. Trimming pared 4 bases from V and 4 bases from J, leaving 17 bases between. CDR3: CASSVSRAPLYNSPLHF. DNA of the CDR3: TGTGCCAGCAGTGTAAGCAGGGCACCATTGTATAATTCACCCCTCCACTTT.

The rearrangement uses TRBV5-5 and TRBJ2-6; possible D gene TRBD2, 5 bases. The CDR3 is made up of 15 amino acids. Germline CDR1 SGHKS, CDR2 YYEKEE (reference sequence). V shed 6 bases and J shed 0 bases, with 10 bases lying between them. The CDR3 nucleotides are TGTGCCAGCACCCATGGGAGCTCTGGGGCCAACGTCCTGACTTTC. Its translation is CASTHGSSGANVLTF.

The V gene is TRBV19, the J gene TRBJ2-3, with D hard to call. The V gene lost 8 bases and the J gene lost 4 bases, with 7 bases spanning the gap. This CDR3 spans 11 amino acids. Germline CDR1 LNHDA, CDR2 SQIVND (reference sequence). DNA of the CDR3: TGTGCCAGTGAACTTGCAGATACGCAGTATTTT. This sequence encodes CASELADTQYF.

The chain employs TRBV23-1 and TRBJ2-1; D may be TRBD1 (6 bases). TRBV23-1 is treated as an ORF (open reading frame) with a function not yet certain. The CDR3 runs to 14 residues. With 9 bases removed from V and 6 bases from J, the gap between germline ends came to 18 bases. The DNA for the CDR3 is TGCGCCAGTGATTCACTACAGGGCCCCAATGAGCAGTTCTTC. Translated, it gives CASDSLQGPNEQFF.

The CDR3 region is CASSLGPFSGGAGDTQYF. In nucleotides, the CDR3 is TGTGCCAGCAGCTTAGGGCCCTTTAGCGGGGGGGCGGGAGATACGCAGTATTTT. The chain employs TRBV7-2 and TRBJ2-3, with 11 bases lining up with TRBD2. J lost 5 bases, V lost 1 base, and 11 bases had no gene match. The germline V gene encodes CDR1 SGHTA and CDR2 FQGNSA. The CDR3 is 18 amino acids.

In DNA, the CDR3 is TGTGCCATCACCGAGACAGGGTACACTGAAGCTTTCTTT. Protein sequence: CAITETGYTEAFF. The chain uses TRBV10-3 and TRBJ1-1, with 7 bases that match TRBD1. The CDR3 is 13 amino acids. CDR1 is ENHRY and CDR2 is SYGVKD in the germline V gene. V was pared by 7 bases and J by 3 bases, with 5 bases of the junction left unmatched.